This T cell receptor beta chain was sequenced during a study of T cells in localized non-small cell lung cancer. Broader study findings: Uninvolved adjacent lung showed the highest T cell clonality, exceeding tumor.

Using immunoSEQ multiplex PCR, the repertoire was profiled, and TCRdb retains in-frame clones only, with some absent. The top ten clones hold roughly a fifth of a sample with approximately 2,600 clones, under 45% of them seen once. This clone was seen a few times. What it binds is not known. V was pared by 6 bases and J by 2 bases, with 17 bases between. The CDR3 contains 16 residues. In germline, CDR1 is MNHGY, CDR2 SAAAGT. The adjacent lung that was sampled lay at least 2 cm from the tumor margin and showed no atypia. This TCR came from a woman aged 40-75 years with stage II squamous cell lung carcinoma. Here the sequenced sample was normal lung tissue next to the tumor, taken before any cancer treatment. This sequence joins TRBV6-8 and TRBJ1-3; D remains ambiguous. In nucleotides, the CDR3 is TGTGCCAGCAGCGATCTAGGTGTAAGGACTGGAAACACCATATATTTT. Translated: CASSDLGVRTGNTIYF.